This is a list of T cell receptor beta chains from one sample in a study of lymphopenia after photon versus proton radiotherapy. Assay used: immunoSEQ multiplex PCR; TCRdb lists only in-frame clones, some missing. The sample lists fewer than 65,000 clones; 86% were seen once. The sequencing here drew on peripheral blood, taken from a patient treated with photon-based radiotherapy. The receptors were sampled from a man aged 35 to 55 with gastric cancer. Each CDR3 is given with its conserved first and last residue. A D gene is named only where the DNA matches it firmly. A clone size is listed for some rows: how often the clone was seen (once, few, many), or a class if it is expanded.

j_gene	v_gene	abundance	d_gene	CDR3nt	CDR3aa
TRBJ2-7	TRBV9	-	-	TGTGCCAGCAGCTTCAGGGCAGAATCCCACGAGCAGTACTTC	CASSFRAESHEQYF
TRBJ1-1	TRBV4-1	few	TRBD1	TGCGCCAGCAGCGGGACAGGTCGTCGTGAAGCTTTCTTT	CASSGTGRREAFF
TRBJ2-3	TRBV5-4	-	TRBD1	TGTGCCAGCAGCACGAACAGGGGTGTGAGCACAGATACGCAGTATTTT	CASSTNRGVSTDTQYF
TRBJ2-2	TRBV18	-	-	TGTGCCAGCTCATACCTCGAGGAGCTGTTTTTT	CASSYLEELFF
TRBJ1-5	TRBV2	-	TRBD1	TGTGCCAGCAGTGAGATCGGGACAGGGGGTCAGCCCCAGCATTTT	CASSEIGTGGQPQHF
TRBJ2-7	TRBV18	once	TRBD1	TGTGCCAGCTCACTCGAAACCGACAGGGATCCCTACGAGCAGTACTTC	CASSLETDRDPYEQYF
TRBJ2-1	TRBV4-2	-	TRBD2	TGTGCCAGCAGCCCCCGGGTTCTAGCGGGGGGGAATGAGCAGTTCTTC	CASSPRVLAGGNEQFF
TRBJ2-1	TRBV9	few	TRBD2	TGTGCCAGCAGCCCCGGGACTAGCGGATATCTCTCCTACAATGAGCAGTTCTTC	CASSPGTSGYLSYNEQFF
TRBJ1-1	TRBV30	-	TRBD1	TGTGCCTGGACTAACGGGGACAGGGCGGGTACTGAAGCTTTCTTT	CAWTNGDRAGTEAFF
TRBJ1-1	TRBV5-1	-	-	TGCGCCAGCAGGTTAAACGCCCTGAACACTGAAGCTTTCTTT	CASRLNALNTEAFF
TRBJ1-1	TRBV4-1	-	-	TGCGCCAGCAGCCCGACCGGGTCCGCAGTTTACACTGAAGCTTTCTTT	CASSPTGSAVYTEAFF
TRBJ1-2	TRBV5-1	once	TRBD1	TGCGCCAGCAGCTCCACCCTACAGGGGTGGGGTGGCTACACCTTC	CASSSTLQGWGGYTF
TRBJ2-7	TRBV10-3	-	-	TGTGCCATCAGTGAGTCGACCGGGGAGCAGTACTTC	CAISESTGEQYF
TRBJ2-7	TRBV30	-	TRBD2	TGTGCCTGGAGAAGGCGGGGGTCAGTCTACGAGCAGTACTTC	CAWRRRGSVYEQYF
TRBJ2-1	TRBV28	-	TRBD2	TGTGCCAGCTCAAATGGGGGGGGAAATGAGCAGTTCTTC	CASSNGGGNEQFF
TRBJ1-6	TRBV2	few	-	TGTGCCAGCACAGTAACCGCGAATTCACCCCTCCACTTT	CASTVTANSPLHF
TRBJ1-3	TRBV11-2	-	-	TGTGCCAGCAGCTCTGCTGGGGCAGTCGGAAACACCATATATTTT	CASSSAGAVGNTIYF
TRBJ2-1	TRBV7-3	-	-	TGTGCCAGCAGCTTAAACCCGTGGGGAGACAATGAGCAGTTCTTC	CASSLNPWGDNEQFF
TRBJ1-3	TRBV7-8	-	-	TGTGCCAGCAGCTTTGGGGGTTCGAACACCATATATTTT	CASSFGGSNTIYF
TRBJ2-4	TRBV7-2	few	-	TGTGCCAGCACCACCGACGGAAACATTCAGTACTTC	CASTTDGNIQYF
TRBJ2-7	TRBV6-1	-	TRBD1	TGTGCCAGCAGTGAAGGAGAGACAGGGGGGGATTTC	CASSEGETGGDF
TRBJ2-2	TRBV19	-	-	TGTGCCAGTACCACTTTGGGGGCCACCGGGGAGCTGTTTTTT	CASTTLGATGELFF
TRBJ2-1	TRBV5-4	-	TRBD2	TGTGCCAGCAGCTCCGGGGGGAATGCCTACAATGAGCAGTTCTTC	CASSSGGNAYNEQFF
TRBJ2-2	TRBV9	-	-	TGTGCCAGCAGCGAGACCGGGACAAGGGCCCCCGGGGAGCTGTTTTTT	CASSETGTRAPGELFF
TRBJ1-2	TRBV27	-	TRBD1	TGTGCCAGCAGTTTTTCCGGGACAGGGGGCTCCTATGGCTACACCTTC	CASSFSGTGGSYGYTF
TRBJ2-6	TRBV30	few	TRBD1	TGTGCCTGGCAATTGACAGGGCCTACGGTCCTGACTTTC	CAWQLTGPTVLTF
TRBJ2-1	TRBV7-8	-	TRBD1	TGTGCCAGCAGCTTAGCCGTTCGCCGGGACAGGGGATACAATGAGCAGTTCTTC	CASSLAVRRDRGYNEQFF
TRBJ1-1	TRBV5-1	-	-	TGCGCCAGCAGCCTAGGGACGGCTAACACTGAAGCTTTCTTT	CASSLGTANTEAFF
TRBJ1-3	TRBV6-5	-	-	TGTGCCAGCAGACACCAGGGTACTGGAAACACCATATATTTT	CASRHQGTGNTIYF
TRBJ2-7	TRBV4-3	-	TRBD1	TGCGCCAGCAGCCAGAGTCAGGGGGACGAGCAGTACTTC	CASSQSQGDEQYF
TRBJ1-2	TRBV15	-	-	TGTGCCACCAGCAGAGTGGGGACGCCGACTCTGCGCCCGTCTAACTATGGCTACACCTTC	CATSRVGTPTLRPSNYGYTF
TRBJ1-2	TRBV6-1	few	-	TGTGCGACATGGACTCCGGACATTGGCTACACCTTC	CATWTPDIGYTF
TRBJ2-3	TRBV6-5	-	-	TGTGCCAGCAGTTACTCGGCAAGCACAGATACGCAGTATTTT	CASSYSASTDTQYF
TRBJ2-3	TRBV5-1	few	TRBD2	TGCGCCAGCAGCTTGAGGGGACTAGCGGCAGATACGCAGTATTTT	CASSLRGLAADTQYF
TRBJ1-2	TRBV6-5	few	-	TGTGCCAGCAGCTATCGGAAAGGGGGCTATGGCTACACCTTC	CASSYRKGGYGYTF
TRBJ1-2	TRBV12-5	-	-	TGTGCTAGTCGGGGTTCTAATGGCTACACCTTC	CASRGSNGYTF
TRBJ2-1	TRBV7-2	-	-	TGTGCCAGCAGCCCCCACTCCCGGCAGGCGTTCTTC	CASSPHSRQAFF
TRBJ1-1	TRBV11-2	few	-	TGTGCCAGCAGCTTAGGGCGGGCCGAAGCTTTCTTT	CASSLGRAEAFF
TRBJ2-5	TRBV7-9	-	-	TGTGCCAGCAGCTTATTCACTTCCCAAGAGACCCAGTACTTC	CASSLFTSQETQYF
TRBJ1-5	TRBV6-6	-	-	TGTGCCAGCAGTTACTCTAGATCAGGGGTGGATCAGCCCCAGCATTTT	CASSYSRSGVDQPQHF
TRBJ1-2	TRBV7-2	few	TRBD1	TGTGCCAGCAGCATACAGGGGGCGGATGGCTACACCTTC	CASSIQGADGYTF
TRBJ2-3	TRBV6-1	-	-	TGTGCCAGCAGTGAAGGCCCGGAGGGCACAGATACGCAGTATTTT	CASSEGPEGTDTQYF
TRBJ2-5	TRBV5-8	once	TRBD1	TGTGCCAGCAGCTTAGGGACAGGGATGGGAGAGACCCAGTACTTC	CASSLGTGMGETQYF